This T cell receptor (beta chain) is drawn from a study of cytomegalovirus exposure and HLA in healthy donors (dated by TCRdb to the late 2010s). Regarding the research as a whole: In an earlier analysis of under 750 of the donors, about 270 Gb of sequence data and some 100 million unique TCR beta sequences from roughly 200 million T cells were reported. Typing coverage varied by locus: about 620-630 donors for A, B, C, DRB1 and DQB1; roughly 560 for DQA1; about 590 for DPA1; approximately 450 for DPB1. Class I and class II HLA loci were covered by the typing at four-digit resolution. Across some 400 genotyped donors of the cohort, an average of approximately 200,000 unique TCR beta nucleotide sequences per donor were sequenced, and 15% to 20% of those sequences were non-productive. The T cell repertoires of several hundred subjects were profiled by immunosequencing and related to cytomegalovirus serostatus. Rather than using new phenotypic data, the later analysis identified candidate immune exposures from TCR beta sequences and from how often those sequences occurred across donors. A later genetic analysis used genome-wide SNP genotypes for about three fifths of the 666 donors, treating that subset as a discovery cohort. Every discovery cohort repertoire had been produced on one sequencing platform. The aim of the study was to test whether cataloging public T cell receptors could identify signatures of past pathogen exposure. A separate validation cohort of approximately 130 different subjects was used in addition to the roughly 670-subject first cohort. An earlier analysis of 500 to 750 of the donors applied high-throughput TCR beta sequencing to assess whether each TCR beta V gene segment acted as functional or pseudogenic. In a later analysis, previously published TCR beta repertoires from some 640 donors were re-analyzed and high-resolution HLA genotyping was added so that TCR occurrence patterns could be studied. An early release that covered some 640 HLA-typed donors contained about 300 gigabases of sequencing data and tens of millions of unique TCR sequences. Roughly 5 DR-DQ haplotypes were handled as single units for association and clustering, since linkage in the cohort was strong. The study combined high-throughput TCR immunosequencing, statistical association of individual TCRs with disease status, and machine learning to predict cytomegalovirus infection status. Of the 300 to 500 genotyped donors, 80% to 90% were placed in the genetic ancestry cluster associated with self-reported Caucasian donors. Alongside the repertoire data, information on donor age, sex, ethnicity and CMV serostatus was compiled. Study-wide findings and limitations: In a later analysis, several top co-occurrence clusters were reported to appear linked to parvovirus B19, influenza, CMV and Epstein-Barr virus. Compared with equally common non-associated chains, HLA-associated TCR beta chains in a later analysis were more clonally expanded and had lower generation probabilities. A total of 150 or so TCR beta chains were listed by the study as associated with cytomegalovirus. Cytomegalovirus status was reported to be diagnosed by the classifier with high specificity and sensitivity in both the original and validation cohorts. An earlier analysis of around 540 of the donors showed that most TCR beta V segments appeared in productive rearrangements either about 90% or about 30% of the time, which broadly matched IMGT annotations. According to the authors, the approach could potentially be generalized to other disease states and immunological phenotypes. The earlier analysis of approximately 560 of the donors excluded some 15 rarely observed V segments, including chromosome 9 orphons, because counts were too low. Most CMV-associated TCR beta chains appeared to be HLA-restricted in a later analysis, and the HLA associations seemed to be driven largely by CMV exposure. Linkage disequilibrium might explain the correlated functional status among segregating V segments, but an unknown experimental factor could not be ruled out. Only TCR beta chains were sequenced in this cohort, and the absence of alpha or paired-chain data limited detectable features. Specific HLA alleles were associated with 18,000 or so TCR beta sequences at a false discovery rate of 0.05 in a later analysis. A further reported finding was that TCR beta sequences accurately predicted the HLA-A and HLA-B alleles for most subjects in the first cohort. In a later analysis, TCR association rates were found to vary across HLA loci, with the most associated TCRs seen for DRB1 alleles and the fewest for HLA-C alleles. When HLA alleles, especially DR and DQ, strongly co-occurred, TCR associations were difficult to assign to individual alleles. Some IMGT-functional V segments, including TRBV6-2 and TRBV6-3, could not be distinguished by the 87-base-pair reads and were therefore excluded. Presence/absence analyses assumed roughly uniform sequencing depth across donors, an assumption that may not hold. A group of highly shared sequence variants was considered likely to be a technical artifact of the sequencing pipeline. In vitro tests confirmed that three of the cytomegalovirus-associated TCR beta chains recognize cytomegalovirus antigens. Across donors, most TCR sequences were observed very rarely, whereas some public TCRs were present in many individuals. HLA typing was unavailable for some donors at each locus, so association tests used only the typed subset. For the cohort, immune exposure information was limited to CMV serostatus. A later genetic analysis reported fewer N-insertions in productive TCRs among donors in an Asian-associated ancestry cluster than the roughly 700-donor mean. A later genetic analysis associated a missense DCLRE1C variant with V-gene and J-gene trimming of TCR beta chains, and an independent cohort replicated the association.

The library was generated by the immunoSEQ multiplex PCR assay. For the multiplex PCR, a mixture combining 60 forward primers for TCR Vbeta segments and 13 reverse primers for TCR Jbeta segments was used. A multiplex PCR assay on genomic DNA amplified the CDR3 region of rearranged TCR beta genes. Amplified TCR beta libraries were sequenced as 87-base-pair reads on the Illumina HiSeq System. Processing in the source paper ran as follows. A later analysis counted about 82 million unique TCR beta chains across the roughly 700 repertoires, and roughly 9.9 million of these chains were shared by at least two donors. Raw reads were error-corrected and collapsed into unique sequences with a nearest-neighbor algorithm that merged closely related sequences to remove PCR and sequencing errors. To assign V, D and J gene segments, CDR3 sequences were aligned to IMGT reference sequences. For a sequence to be retained, a match of at least six nucleotides to both a V gene segment and a J gene segment was required. A rearrangement counted as productive if the CDR3 had no stop codons and remained in frame with V and J, and every other rearrangement counted as non-productive. Following IMGT convention, CDR3 was defined as the stretch from the second conserved V-encoded cysteine to the conserved J-encoded phenylalanine. Sequences without an unambiguous match to a single V gene segment were excluded from the earlier analysis of almost 600 of the donors. In an earlier analysis of about 590 of the donors, a V segment was called functional when productive rearrangements were above 56.7%, and segregating when the standard deviation between donors exceeded 5%. To diagnose cytomegalovirus status from the catalog of TCR beta chain sequences, a statistical classification framework was built. In a later analysis, V and J genes were assigned by comparing TCR nucleotide sequences against IMGT/GENE-DB human TR gene sequences. Using the TCRdist pipeline, a later analysis assigned CDR3 sequences along with most-parsimonious VDJ recombination scenarios. In a later analysis, every TCR beta chain was defined by the combination of its CDR3 amino acid sequence and its V-gene family, and reads without a unique V-gene family were dropped. To address suspected cross-contamination and a sequencing artifact, a later analysis removed over 500 highly shared, low-generation-probability nucleotide sequences. In a later analysis, a clonal expansion index for each public chain was calculated from normalized within-repertoire ranks of inferred template counts. Generation probabilities in a later analysis came from a VDJ recombination model fitted to out-of-frame rearrangements, and those results were checked against IGoR. In a later analysis, TCR-TCR, TCR-HLA and TCR-CMV co-occurrence was scored with hypergeometric tests, and a repertoire-size bias correction was applied to TCR pairs. In a later analysis, false discovery rates were estimated by permuting HLA or CMV assignments 20 times. A later analysis grouped co-occurring TCRs with DBSCAN, adding TCRdist sequence similarity when clustering within HLA-allele-positive subsets. For co-occurrence clustering, repertoires with fewer than 30,000 or more than 120,000 public chains were excluded, along with 5 or 6 repertoires with anomalous nucleotide sharing. TCRdb carries this immuneACCESS record with in-frame sequences only. Its versions omit some clonotypes, under half of them owing to an unresolved V gene in the studies checked, with the rest unexplained. V, J and clone size are taken as reported in that table, and D and trimming were inferred from the DNA itself. This sample comprises roughly 100,000 clones, 64% of them detected only once. The ten largest clones take up 3.2% of the sample.

As encoded in the germline V gene, CDR1 is MDHEN while CDR2 is SYDVKM. V drops 4 bases and J drops 6 bases, leaving 16 bases in between. The CDR3 goes from the cysteine to the phenylalanine over 16 residues. Of all the DNA, just the CDR3 is kept, 48 bases in frame from base 1. The cohort comprised some 700 healthy bone marrow donors. At the time of sampling, all cohort members were nominally healthy, though unrecorded immune exposures were likely present. The donor was CMV seronegative and belonged to the group of approximately 320 seronegative cohort members. A peripheral blood sample was collected from each donor, and TCR beta sequencing was performed on peripheral blood mononuclear cells. Genomic DNA was extracted from the blood cell samples with the Qiagen DNeasy Blood Extraction Kit. Comments on this clone: Its antigen is not yet known. Per-nucleotide qualities are absent, and no much larger clonotype sits a single base away.

The chain was built from TRBV28 and TRBJ1-6; there is no confident call for the D gene. The sequence derives from a man between 60 and 75 years old in good health and CMV-seronegative. Sequenced sample: PBMCs. The CDR3 sequence is CASSSPRAELNSPLHF. The sequence in DNA is TGTGCCAGCAGTTCCCCGAGGGCCGAACTTAATTCACCCCTCCACTTT.